This T cell receptor beta chain was recovered during a study of CD8 T cells in Susac syndrome (dated by TCRdb to about 2019). Background for the entire study: The study used repertoire sequencing to test whether antigen drove CD8+ T cell activation and differentiation in Susac syndrome. The clonality of the CD8+ T cell repertoire was compared across over 9 healthy donors, roughly 14 Susac syndrome patients and under 19 multiple sclerosis patients.

Worth noting for this clonotype: Its recognized antigen is unknown. Base qualities are not at hand, and no much larger clone is one base apart.

RNA was extracted using the RNeasy kit, and about 0.45 to 1 ug of the RNA was reverse transcribed with random hexamers. The immunoSEQ multiplex PCR assay, which covers 54 Vbeta and 13 Jbeta segments, was used to amplify TCR beta CDR3 regions. Bias from PCR amplification was corrected by using a synthetic template baseline for primer optimization and for computational correction. In the paper's pipeline: Only productive sequences were kept, with reads annotated to V, D and J genes according to IMGT and analyzed in immunoSEQ Analyzer. Clonality was calculated as one minus the Shannon entropy normalized by log2 of the number of productive unique sequences. For each patient and control, public and private clones were evaluated within the 100 most prevalent clones. Susac-specific clones were defined as absent from healthy and MS cohorts, about 1,000 published viral clones and other ImmuneACCESS disease sequences. TCRdb's own reprocessing of the public reads used fastp at Q25 and MiXCR and kept productive beta chains. Each CDR3 protein appears once, grouped with its most common genes and DNA. TCRdb, not the original authors, processed these V and J calls. In all, the sample holds some 150,000 distinct CDR3 sequences, and 90% to 95% of those were seen once. The top ten clones comprise 0.2% to 0.25% of the sample.

Peripheral blood CD8+ and CD4+ T cells from healthy donors, Susac syndrome patients and multiple sclerosis patients were profiled using high-throughput TCR beta sequencing. Multiple sclerosis controls were treatment-naive patients with stable or active relapsing-remitting disease fulfilling revised McDonald criteria. Bulk CD8+ and CD4+ T cells were purified by magnetic negative isolation, whereas CD8+ TEMRA cells were enriched by FACS. Blood was collected in EDTA tubes and processed within 24 hours, with PBMCs isolated through density gradient centrifugation. PBMCs intended for TCR sequencing were frozen in liquid nitrogen and were later thawed in a 37 degrees C water bath. The sorted or isolated CD4+, CD8+ and CD8+ TEMRA cells reached a purity of at least 90%. What the research found in general, with its limitations: The number of individuals in the TCR sequencing and HLA analysis was acknowledged as relatively small.

The clonotype comes from a human donor with multiple sclerosis. Input material: CD8+ T cells from PBMCs.

The CDR3 protein sequence reads: CSAGTSVGHEQYF. DNA sequence: TGCAGTGCTGGGACTAGTGTGGGCCACGAGCAGTACTTC. The chain is assembled from TRBV20-1 and TRBJ2-7; 8 junctional bases match TRBD2. Ends trimmed: V by 5 bases, J by 5 bases; bases unmatched to a gene: 8. From a lookup of the germline V gene (reference sequence), CDR1 and CDR2 are DFQATT and SNEGSKA. The CDR3 measures 13 amino acids from cysteine to phenylalanine. Just the 39-base CDR3 DNA is kept, in frame starting at base 1.